This T cell receptor beta chain stems from a study of T cell clones after liver transplantation. In germline, CDR1 is MGHRA, CDR2 YSYEKL. CDR3 size: 17 residues. Trimming stripped 2 bases from V and 5 bases from J, with 18 bases between. Assay: immunoSEQ multiplex PCR; the TCRdb copy retains only in-frame clones and omits some. The top ten clones hold about 10% of a sample with about 50,000 clones, roughly 70% of them seen once. This clonotype originated in a human patient who received a liver transplant. A share of the T cells may be of graft donor origin. V and J are TRBV4-1 and TRBJ2-2; D is tentatively TRBD1 or TRBD2 (5 bases each). The source material was CD4+ T cells from blood, sampled approximately 54 months after liver transplant. The CDR3 region is CASSQNAYRRGTGELFF. CDR3 coding DNA: TGCGCCAGCAGCCAAAACGCGTACAGGAGAGGGACCGGGGAGCTGTTTTTT.